This T cell receptor beta chain derives from a study of cytomegalovirus exposure and HLA in healthy donors. Whole-study results and caveats: The authors listed about 170 TCR beta chains as cytomegalovirus-associated. Presence/absence analyses assumed roughly uniform sequencing depth across donors, which may not hold.

This clone has a handful of counts. What it binds is unknown. V was shortened by 7 bases and J by 0 bases, with 13 bases between the two germline ends. Germline CDR1 reads MNHEY; CDR2 reads SMNVEV (reference sequence). The CDR3 is made up of 14 amino acids. With 60 Vbeta and 13 Jbeta primers, the PCR was carried out. Sequencing was performed with immunoSEQ multiplex PCR; in TCRdb, only in-frame clones are kept and a portion is missing. The table shows 180,000 or so clones, with about 9.4% occurring only once. This clonotype originated in a woman in her 30s in good health and CMV-seropositive. The sample consisted of PBMCs. This chain connects TRBV27 to TRBJ2-7; D gene ambiguous. The CDR3 spells CASTPRGSSYEQYF. The DNA of the CDR3 is TGTGCCAGCACCCCTCGAGGAAGCTCCTACGAGCAGTACTTC.